This T cell receptor beta chain was sequenced during a study of T cells in narcolepsy. Looking at the study overall: Healthy controls were enrolled alongside patients with narcolepsy type 1 or type 2.

Using immunoSEQ multiplex PCR, the repertoire was profiled, and TCRdb retains in-frame clones only, with some absent. The sample shows about 27,000 clones, about 84% of them seen only once. Study-wide findings and caveats: HCRT-specific and TRIB2-specific autoreactive clonotypes appeared among same-patient CSF and blood CD4+ clonotypes.

Concerning this clone itself: Its cognate antigen is unknown.

Sequences were obtained from CD45RA- memory CD4+ T cells from PBMCs. This receptor was taken from a human donor with narcolepsy.

CDR3 loop: CASSSRRDSPLHF. DNA of the CDR3: TGTGCCAGCAGTTCCAGGAGGGATTCACCCCTCCACTTT. This chain links TRBV27 with TRBJ1-6; unclear D gene. The CDR3 contains 13 residues. The germline V gene has CDR1 MNHEY and CDR2 SMNVEV (reference sequence). Trimming took off 4 bases at V and 8 bases at J, with 9 bases between the two ends.